The 25 T cell receptor beta chains presented below share a single source sample, sequenced in a study of blood T cell repertoires in COVID-19. Generated by immunoSEQ multiplex PCR, the TCRdb table keeps only in-frame clones and is missing some. The sample lists 150,000 to 180,000 clones, under 85% occurring once. The source material was peripheral blood. Receptors originate from a man in his 60s with COVID-19, enrolled during active disease.

The chain uses TRBV6-5 and TRBJ1-2; TRBD1 matches at 8 bases. The J segment lost 3 bases and the V segment lost 4 bases, leaving 1 base of the junction unmatched. The CDR3 consists of 13 residues. Germline V gene data show CDR1 as MNHEY and CDR2 as SVGAGI. The CDR3 nucleotides read TGTGCCAGCAGTTCGGGACAGGACTATGGCTACACCTTC. This translates into CASSSGQDYGYTF.

This clone was observed once. The gene calls are TRBV18 and TRBJ1-2; D gene uncertain. The CDR3 contains 15 residues. Trimming removed 2 bases from V and 1 base from J, with 11 bases in between. Germline CDR1 reads KGHSH; CDR2 reads LQKENI. This CDR3 reads CASSPRQADNYGYTF. DNA of the CDR3: TGTGCCAGCTCACCAAGGCAGGCTGATAACTATGGCTACACCTTC.

V gene TRBV29-1 combines with J gene TRBJ1-4; 7 bases are a match to TRBD1. Germline assignment: CDR1 SQVTM and CDR2 ANQGSEA. V was pared by 5 bases and J by 4 bases, with 7 bases of the junction left unmatched. The CDR3 consists of 14 residues. The CDR3 here is CSVPMTGNNEKLFF. The CDR3 region has the DNA TGCAGCGTTCCCATGACAGGGAATAATGAAAAACTGTTTTTT.

This clone was found once. The chain recombines TRBV7-2 with TRBJ1-6; 11 nucleotides line up with TRBD1. V shed 1 base, J shed 4 bases, and the junction held 3 bases outside the gene matches. There are 17 residues in the CDR3. Per the germline V gene, CDR1 is SGHTA and CDR2 is FQGNSA. Here the CDR3 reads CASSLGGTGGYNSPLHF. For the CDR3, the DNA is TGTGCCAGCAGCTTAGGAGGGACAGGGGGTTATAATTCACCCCTCCACTTT. The whole variable domain, remainder taken from reference TRBV7-2 and TRBJ1-6, is GAGVSQSPSNKVTEKGKDVELRCDPISGHTALYWYRQSLGQGLEFLIYFQGNSAPDKSGLPSDRFSAERTGGSVSTLTIQRTQQEDSAVYLCASSLGGTGGYNSPLHFGNGTRLTVT.

The CDR3 bases are TGCGCCAGCAGCCACGGACAGGGCTCCTATAATTCACCCCTCCACTTT. Its protein product is CASSHGQGSYNSPLHF. The chain links TRBV4-3 to TRBJ1-6, with TRBD1 identical over 8 bases. After removal of 3 bases from V and 0 bases from J, the junction contained 1 base not matched to a gene. Germline assignment: CDR1 LGHNA and CDR2 YSLEER. CDR3 length: 16 residues.

The table lists this clone with a count of one. V is TRBV19 and J is TRBJ2-7, with D possibly matching TRBD1 (7 bases). Trimming left V 4 bases short and J 3 bases short, with 16 bases between. Germline values: CDR1 LNHDA, CDR2 SQIVND (reference sequence). The CDR3 is 15 residues long. CDR3 in DNA: TGTGCCAGTAGTAAAGGGCCAGGGGGGCTCTACGAGCAGTACTTC. It specifies CASSKGPGGLYEQYF.

The chain recombines TRBV7-2 with TRBJ1-2, with 8 bases aligning to TRBD1. There are 13 residues in the CDR3. The junction had 2 bases not matched to a gene; V was cut back by 5 bases and J by 3 bases. The germline CDR1 and CDR2 sequences are SGHTA and FQGNSA. CDR3 bases: TGTGCCAGCAGCCCGGACAGGGACTATGGCTACACCTTC. Amino acids: CASSPDRDYGYTF.

V and J are TRBV5-6 and TRBJ1-5; perhaps TRBD1 as D (5 bases). Trimming took off 4 bases at V and 0 bases at J, with 14 bases between the two ends. CDR1 is SGHDT, CDR2 YYEEEE, per germline. CDR3 length: 16 amino acids. CDR3 DNA sequence: TGTGCCAGCAGCCCCTCCTGGGGACTTAGCAATCAGCCCCAGCATTTT. This gives the protein CASSPSWGLSNQPQHF.

V usage is TRBV2 and J usage is TRBJ1-5, with a weak D call TRBD1 (5 bases). V dropped 3 bases and J dropped 2 bases, with 11 bases sitting between them. CDR3 length: 15 residues. Germline assignment: CDR1 SNHLY and CDR2 FYNNEI. CDR3 sequence: CASSDTGIGNQPQHF. DNA for the CDR3: TGTGCCAGCAGTGATACAGGTATAGGCAATCAGCCCCAGCATTTT.

V and J are TRBV10-3 and TRBJ1-6; 7 bases map to TRBD1. Germline assignment: CDR1 ENHRY and CDR2 SYGVKD. The CDR3 is 16 residues long. J gave up 6 bases and V 0 bases, and 5 bases lay outside the gene matches. CDR3 nucleotide sequence: TGTGCCATCAGTGAGTCAGGGCAGGGGGTTAATTCACCCCTCCACTTT. Translation gives CAISESGQGVNSPLHF.

In regard to this clone: In the same sample, other DNA sequences code for this CDR3. This sequence joins TRBV7-9 and TRBJ2-5, with TRBD1 matching over 7 bases. The CDR3 runs to 13 residues. The J segment lost 5 bases and the V segment lost 5 bases, leaving 5 bases of the junction unmatched. Germline V gene sequence: CDR1 SEHNR, CDR2 FQNEAQ (reference sequence). CDR3 sequence (DNA): TGTGCCAGCAGCCCACAGGGGCGCGAGACCCAGTACTTC. Protein sequence: CASSPQGRETQYF.

The rearrangement joins TRBV19 to TRBJ2-7, with D possibly matching TRBD1 (5 bases). This CDR3 is built from 12 residues. The V end lost 6 bases, the J end lost 3 bases, and 9 bases lay between the germline ends. Germline V CDR1 and CDR2: LNHDA, SQIVND (reference sequence). Here the CDR3 reads CASRGESYEQYF. The CDR3 region has the DNA TGTGCCAGTAGAGGGGAAAGCTACGAGCAGTACTTC.

The chain is built from TRBV3-1 (or the pseudogene TRBV3-2) and TRBJ2-7; no reliable D call. This CDR3 is built from 12 residues. Germline V gene lookup returns CDR1 LGHDT and CDR2 YNNKEL (reference sequence). Trimming pared 4 bases from V and 2 bases from J, leaving 6 bases between. The CDR3 sequence: CASSPTTYEQYF. The DNA of the CDR3 is TGTGCCAGCAGCCCAACTACCTACGAGCAGTACTTC.

The chain carries TRBV11-3 and TRBJ1-6, with TRBD1 matching over 7 bases. Per the germline V gene, CDR1 is SGHNT and CDR2 is YENEEA. This CDR3 is 16 amino acids long. V was pared by 5 bases and J by 8 bases, with 12 bases of the junction left unmatched. The CDR3 here is CASSPGTARQDSPLHF. As DNA, the CDR3 is TGTGCCAGCAGCCCCGGGACAGCGCGGCAGGATTCACCCCTCCACTTT. The complete variable domain, with remaining parts taken from reference TRBV11-3 and TRBJ1-6, reads EAGVVQSPRYKIIEKKQPVAFWCNPISGHNTLYWYLQNLGQGPELLIRYENEEAVDDSQLPKDRFSAERLKGVDSTLKIQPAELGDSAVYLCASSPGTARQDSPLHFGNGTRLTVT.

CDR3 nucleotides: TGTGCCAGCAGCTCGAAAACCCTGGACACATCAGTTAACTATGGCTACACCTTC. Its translation is CASSSKTLDTSVNYGYTF. This chain links TRBV7-2 with TRBJ1-2, with D possibly being TRBD1 (5 bases). CDR3 length: 18 amino acids. The germline gives CDR1 SGHTA, CDR2 FQGNSA. V was cut by 4 bases and J by 1 base, with 22 bases left in between.

The V gene is TRBV7-3, the J gene TRBJ1-2, with no clear D. This CDR3 region has 14 residues. Germline values: CDR1 SGHTA, CDR2 FQGTGA. V shed 1 base and J shed 6 bases, with 12 bases lying between them. Here the CDR3 reads CASSLSGLSDGYTF. The CDR3 nucleotides read TGTGCCAGCAGCTTAAGTGGCCTGTCCGATGGCTACACCTTC.

The rearrangement joins TRBV7-9 to TRBJ1-1, with 8 nucleotides matching TRBD1. CDR1 is SEHNR and CDR2 is FQNEAQ in the germline V gene (reference sequence). V lost 5 bases, J lost 7 bases, and 12 bases stayed unmatched. CDR3 size: 15 residues. In nucleotides, the CDR3 is TGTGCCAGCAGCCCATATTTGGGACAGGCAAATGAAGCTTTCTTT. This gives the protein CASSPYLGQANEAFF.

This chain connects TRBV25-1 to TRBJ2-5; 10 bases are shared with TRBD1. CDR3 length: 16 amino acids. Germline V CDR1 and CDR2: MGHDK, SYGVNS. Trimming removed 5 bases from V and 5 bases from J; junction bases left unmatched: 11. CDR3 DNA: TGTGCCAGCAGTTTTCTGGGGACAGGGGTTCGCGAGACCCAGTACTTC. Translated, it gives CASSFLGTGVRETQYF.

The rearrangement joins TRBV6-2 or TRBV6-3 to TRBJ1-2; the D is unclear. Between the trimmed V and J ends, which lost 5 bases and 4 bases, there was a span of 8 bases. The length of the CDR3 is 12 residues. Germline CDR1 is MNHEY and CDR2 is SVGEGT. CDR3 residues: CASSDGFYGYTF. CDR3 DNA sequence: TGTGCCAGCAGTGACGGGTTCTATGGCTACACCTTC.

The chain links TRBV4-1 to TRBJ1-3, with a weak D call TRBD1 (6 bases). The CDR3 runs 15 residues. The V end lost 4 bases, the J end lost 3 bases, and 13 bases lay between the germline ends. The germline V gene has CDR1 MGHRA and CDR2 YSYEKL. CDR3 in amino acids: CASSLGGGYGNTIYF. The CDR3 DNA reads TGCGCCAGCAGCCTGGGTGGGGGCTATGGAAACACCATATATTTT.

The rearrangement joins TRBV3-1 (or the pseudogene TRBV3-2) to TRBJ1-1, with 9 bases identical to TRBD1. After removal of 8 bases from V and 6 bases from J, the junction contained 1 base not matched to a gene. Germline V gives CDR1 LGHDT, CDR2 YNNKEL (reference sequence). CDR3 length: 11 residues. For the CDR3, the DNA is TGTGCCAGCGGGACAGGGCCTGAAGCTTTCTTT. Protein: CASGTGPEAFF.

This chain's CDR3 is CASMGMDQGVHEQYF. The DNA for the CDR3 is TGTGCCAGCATGGGTATGGACCAGGGGGTACACGAGCAGTACTTC. This chain uses TRBV27 with TRBJ2-7; 7 bases match TRBD1. This CDR3 has 15 residues. Trimming cost V 7 bases and J 5 bases; bases outside gene matches: 14. CDR1 MNHEY and CDR2 SMNVEV come from the germline V gene (reference sequence).

The V gene is TRBV5-8, the J gene TRBJ2-1, with D unclear. The V gene lost 4 bases and the J gene lost 0 bases, with 11 bases spanning the gap. CDR1 and CDR2 from the germline V gene are SGHTS and YDEGEE. This CDR3 comprises 15 residues. The CDR3 reads CASSPVLSSYNEQFF. The DNA for the CDR3 is TGTGCCAGCAGCCCCGTCCTGAGCTCCTACAATGAGCAGTTCTTC. The full variable domain, with the rest looked up from reference TRBV5-8 and TRBJ2-1, is EAGVTQSPTHLIKTRGQQATLRCSPISGHTSVYWYQQALGLGLQFLLWYDEGEERNRGNFPPRFSGRQFPNYSSELNVNALELEDSALYLCASSPVLSSYNEQFFGPGTRLTVL.

In this sample, this clone turned up a few times. The chain has TRBV10-3 and TRBJ2-2; D not certain. The CDR3 is made up of 15 amino acids. Germline assignment: CDR1 ENHRY and CDR2 SYGVKD. V was shortened by 4 bases and J by 0 bases, with 9 bases between the two germline ends. The CDR3 protein is CAISGALTNTGELFF. In nucleotides, the CDR3 is TGTGCCATCAGTGGAGCTCTGACGAACACCGGGGAGCTGTTTTTT.

This rearrangement joins TRBV29-1 to TRBJ2-7; 10 bases agree with TRBD2. The CDR3 spans 13 residues. Germline V gene lookup returns CDR1 SQVTM and CDR2 ANQGSEA. Written as DNA, the CDR3 is TGCGCGGCTAGCGGGAGTGTTTCCTACGAGCAGTACTTC. Encoded protein: CAASGSVSYEQYF.